This T cell receptor (beta chain) was recovered during a study of blood T cells in healthy people across ages. Study as a whole: Capturing about one barcoded beta molecule per two T cells was achieved by template switching.

Around 9.4 milliliters was the volume of peripheral blood drawn from each donor. Of note for this clonotype: As yet, its antigen is unknown.

Overall study findings and caveats: Among T cells, TCR beta diversity per million cells dropped roughly linearly as age rose.

With a J-beta primer mix and a sample-barcoded 5' primer, a second PCR ran roughly 6 to 11 cycles. Each cDNA molecule, via a template-switch adaptor with 12 random nucleotides, was tagged. TCRdb re-called the 5' RACE reads through MiXCR, storing one row per CDR3 protein. This sample has 800,000 to 1,000,000 distinct CDR3 sequences, with around 48% found just once. The receptor was isolated from a man aged 25-45 years in good health. Sequenced sample: blood.

As DNA, the CDR3 is TGCAGCGTTGCTGGAACAGTCCAGGCGGGAGGAACGGGCATTCAGTACTTC. This codes for CSVAGTVQAGGTGIQYF. The chain combines TRBV29-1 with TRBJ2-4, with 8 bases aligning to TRBD2. The CDR3 has 17 residues. Germline V gene sequence: CDR1 SQVTM, CDR2 ANQGSEA. The J segment lost 9 bases and the V segment lost 4 bases, leaving 20 bases of the junction unmatched. Combining the CDR3 with reference TRBV29-1 and TRBJ2-4 gives the whole variable domain SAVISQKPSRDICQRGTSLTIQCQVDSQVTMMFWYRQQPGQSLTLIATANQGSEATYESGFVIDKFPISRPNLTFSTLTVSNMSPEDSSIYLCSVAGTVQAGGTGIQYFGAGTRLSVL.